The 10 T cell receptor beta chains presented below share a single source sample, sequenced in a study of blood T cell repertoires in COVID-19. Assay: immunoSEQ multiplex PCR; the TCRdb copy retains only in-frame clones and omits some. The data contain 270,000 or so clones, less than 85% of them singletons. The material sequenced was peripheral blood. The source of these receptors is a human donor with COVID-19, enrolled during active disease. The donor label of this sample is uncertain.

The V call is TRBV5-1, the J call TRBJ1-4, with D possibly TRBD1 on 6 matching bases. CDR1 and CDR2 from the germline V gene are SGHRS and YFSETQ. The CDR3 loop spans 15 amino acids. V lost 4 bases and J lost 5, with 15 bases in between. The DNA for the CDR3 is TGCGCCAGCAGCCCGGGAGGGGGGGCGAATGAAAAACTGTTTTTT. Residues: CASSPGGGANEKLFF.

This clone was seen a single time. The chain employs TRBV10-3 and TRBJ2-7; D is possibly TRBD1 (6 bases). Trimming shortened V by 6 bases and J by 3 bases, and 12 bases separated the two germline ends. Germline assignment: CDR1 ENHRY and CDR2 SYGVKD. This CDR3 contains 13 residues. DNA for the CDR3: TGTGCCATCAGGGACAGACACTTCTACGAGCAGTACTTC. Translating gives CAIRDRHFYEQYF.

This chain links TRBV2 with TRBJ2-3, with D perhaps matching TRBD1 (5 bases). Trimming left V 4 bases short and J 4 bases short, with 12 bases between. CDR3 length: 14 amino acids. Germline V lookup: CDR1 SNHLY, CDR2 FYNNEI. The CDR3 DNA reads TGTGCCAGCAGTGTGGGGCGCGGATCAGATACGCAGTATTTT. Translated: CASSVGRGSDTQYF.

This clone was observed once. The gene calls are TRBV14 and TRBJ2-7; D remains unclear. The CDR3 consists of 17 residues. V dropped 1 base and J dropped 0 bases, with 16 bases sitting between them. CDR1 and CDR2 from the germline V gene are SGHDN and FVKESK. The CDR3 DNA sequence: TGTGCCAGCAGCCAAGGGTCAGGTTCCTCCCCCTCCTACGAGCAGTACTTC. It translates to CASSQGSGSSPSYEQYF.

The chain couples TRBV9 to TRBJ2-3, with 7 bases aligning to TRBD2. This CDR3 has 16 residues. Germline-derived CDR1 and CDR2 are SGDLS and YYNGEE. The ends lost 0 bases at V and 5 bases at J; junction bases unmatched: 9. CDR3 sequence: CASSVGLAVQGDTQYF. The CDR3 DNA reads as TGTGCCAGCAGCGTAGGTCTAGCGGTTCAAGGAGATACGCAGTATTTT.

The rearrangement links TRBV29-1 to TRBJ1-4; D perhaps matches TRBD1 (6 bases). V lost 1 base, J lost 3 bases, and 6 bases lay in between. The CDR3 totals 13 residues. Germline CDR1 reads SQVTM; CDR2 reads ANQGSEA. The CDR3 loop is CSVEAGANEKLFF. The CDR3 DNA reads as TGCAGCGTTGAAGCAGGGGCTAATGAAAAACTGTTTTTT.

This chain uses TRBV9 with TRBJ2-5, with 16 bases matching TRBD2. The CDR3 sequence is 17 residues long. CDR1 is SGDLS, CDR2 YYNGEE, per germline. The V segment lost 0 bases and the J segment 9 bases; nucleotides outside the gene matches: 8. The CDR3 sequence is CASSVDQGTSGRGAQYF. CDR3 coding DNA: TGTGCCAGCAGCGTAGACCAGGGGACTAGCGGGAGGGGGGCCCAGTACTTC.

The rearrangement links TRBV28 to TRBJ1-6, with 7 bases that match TRBD1. The CDR3 is 14 amino acids. The V segment lost 3 bases and the J segment 7 bases; nucleotides outside the gene matches: 3. The germline V gene has CDR1 MDHEN and CDR2 SYDVKM. DNA of the CDR3: TGTGCCAGCAGTTTGGGACAGATGAATTCACCCCTCCACTTT. It codes for CASSLGQMNSPLHF.

This clone appeared once. V gene TRBV7-2 combines with J gene TRBJ2-1; 8 bases are shared with TRBD2. Trimming removed 0 bases from V and 3 bases from J; junction bases left unmatched: 10. The CDR3 length is 18 residues. The germline gives CDR1 SGHTA, CDR2 FQGNSA. The CDR3 reads CASSLAISGATIYNEQFF. Here the CDR3 DNA reads TGTGCCAGCAGCTTAGCTATTAGCGGGGCCACAATCTACAATGAGCAGTTCTTC.

This chain uses TRBV5-4 with TRBJ2-2; perhaps TRBD1 as D (6 bases). CDR3 length: 16 residues. The germline V gene has CDR1 SGHNT and CDR2 YYREEE (reference sequence). Trimming pared 1 base from V and 4 bases from J, leaving 14 bases between. CDR3 DNA: TGTGCCAGCAGCTTGAAAAGTCAGGGGACCACCGGGGAGCTGTTTTTT. Its protein product is CASSLKSQGTTGELFF.